This entry lists 22 T cell receptor beta chains sequenced from one sample in a study of STAT3 mutations in large granular lymphocyte leukemia. Which antigens these TCRs recognize remains unknown. TCRdb's table, derived via immunoSEQ multiplex PCR, lists solely in-frame clones and lacks some. This sample has roughly 14,000 clones, with 80% to 95% found just once. Study findings and constraints: In T-cell large granular lymphocyte leukemia, about half of patients showed multiple immunodominant subclonotypes.

Sample: peripheral blood mononuclear cells. The origin of the receptors is a woman between 50 and 59 years old with T-cell large granular lymphocyte leukemia. Some clones in this sample may be carry-over from other donors' samples.

The chain employs TRBV15 and TRBJ1-5, with D maybe TRBD1 (5 bases). CDR1 is LNHNV and CDR2 is YYDKDF in the germline V gene (reference sequence). The CDR3 consists of 14 residues. V was pared by 0 bases and J by 7 bases, with 10 bases between. The DNA of the CDR3 is TGTGCCACCAGCAGAGATGAGGGGAAACAGCCCCAGCATTTT. Translating gives CATSRDEGKQPQHF.

The chain employs TRBV7-9 and TRBJ2-1, with D uncertain. Trimming cost V 4 bases and J 0 bases, with 10 bases left between them. The CDR3 contains 15 residues. In germline, CDR1 is SEHNR, CDR2 FQNEAQ (reference sequence). This CDR3 is CASSSRRSSYNEQFF. CDR3 coding DNA: TGTGCCAGCAGCTCTCGTCGGAGCTCCTACAATGAGCAGTTCTTC.

This clone was counted only a few times. The rearrangement uses TRBV28 and TRBJ2-7, with D uncertain. Trimming took off 5 bases at V and 4 bases at J, with 6 bases between the two ends. The CDR3 spans 11 residues. The germline CDR1 and CDR2 sequences are MDHEN and SYDVKM. This CDR3 is CASSLKYEQYF. CDR3 sequence (DNA): TGTGCCAGCAGTCTCAAGTACGAGCAGTACTTC.

The V and J genes are TRBV25-1 and TRBJ2-2, with D tentatively TRBD1 or TRBD2 (5 bases each). Germline assignment: CDR1 MGHDK and CDR2 SYGVNS. Between the trimmed V and J ends, which lost 6 bases and 0 bases, there was a span of 8 bases. The CDR3 totals 14 residues. The CDR3 DNA reads TGTGCCAGCAGGCAGGGAGCGAACACCGGGGAGCTGTTTTTT. Translation: CASRQGANTGELFF.

The rearrangement uses TRBV7-3 and TRBJ1-5; D remains unclear. The CDR3 has 13 residues. V dropped 2 bases and J dropped 5 bases, with 7 bases sitting between them. Germline CDR1 reads SGHTA; CDR2 reads FQGTGA. Here the CDR3 DNA reads TGTGCCAGCAGCTTAGAGAGAGATCAGCCCCAGCATTTT. It is translated as CASSLERDQPQHF.

The V and J genes are TRBV6-1 and TRBJ2-7, with 7 nucleotides matching TRBD2. The J segment lost 0 bases and the V segment lost 6 bases, leaving 8 bases of the junction unmatched. Germline V lookup: CDR1 MNHNS, CDR2 SASEGT. The CDR3 sequence is 15 residues long. The CDR3 here is CASRGGDSPSYEQYF. The CDR3 DNA sequence: TGTGCCAGCAGGGGGGGGGATTCCCCCTCCTACGAGCAGTACTTC.

The chain couples TRBV6-1 to TRBJ1-5; TRBD1 aligns across 8 bases. CDR1 and CDR2 from the germline V gene are MNHNS and SASEGT. The CDR3 has 15 residues. V dropped 6 bases and J dropped 3; count of bases not matched to a gene: 7. As DNA, the CDR3 is TGTGCCAGCAGAGAACCGACAGGGGTCAATCAGCCCCAGCATTTT. This codes for CASREPTGVNQPQHF.

This clone occurred once. The rearrangement uses TRBV7-3 and TRBJ2-3, with TRBD1 identical over 9 bases. CDR3 length: 15 residues. The J segment lost 2 bases and the V segment lost 1 base, leaving 1 base of the junction unmatched. Germline V gene sequence: CDR1 SGHTA, CDR2 FQGTGA. CDR3 region: CASSLNRGLTDTQYF. The CDR3 region has the DNA TGTGCCAGCAGCTTAAACAGGGGGCTCACAGATACGCAGTATTTT.

The rearrangement joins TRBV15 to TRBJ2-7; 10 bases line up with TRBD1. V was clipped by 1 base and J by 3 bases; unmatched bases: 3. The CDR3 contains 15 residues. Looked up from germline, CDR1 is LNHNV and CDR2 is YYDKDF (reference sequence). CDR3 sequence reads: CATSRGTGGYYEQYF. The DNA of the CDR3 is TGTGCCACCAGCAGAGGGACAGGGGGTTACTACGAGCAGTACTTC.

The CDR3, as DNA: TGTGCCAGCAGCTTTACAGCGGGAGGGCCAAACGAGCAGTACTTC. It codes for CASSFTAGGPNEQYF. This sequence joins TRBV7-9 and TRBJ2-7, with 10 bases lining up with TRBD2. The CDR3 runs 15 residues. Germline-derived CDR1 and CDR2 are SEHNR and FQNEAQ (reference sequence). Trimming cost V 3 bases and J 5 bases; bases outside gene matches: 7.

This clone was counted once. The CDR3 nucleotides are TGTGCCAGCAGCTTAGAGAGGAGCGGGAGGGCGAGTGAGCAGTTCTTC. It translates to CASSLERSGRASEQFF. This chain connects TRBV7-2 to TRBJ2-1, with 10 bases that match TRBD2. Per germline, CDR1 SGHTA and CDR2 FQGNSA. The CDR3 contains 16 residues. Trimming removed 1 base from V and 9 bases from J; junction bases left unmatched: 9.

This clone was counted a single time. This sequence joins TRBV5-1 and TRBJ2-7; D possibly corresponds to TRBD1 (5 bases). This CDR3 comprises 14 residues. Germline assignment: CDR1 SGHRS and CDR2 YFSETQ. V was cut by 2 bases and J by 2 bases, with 11 bases left in between. The CDR3 DNA follows: TGCGCCAGCAGCTTAAAACAGGCCCCCTACGAGCAGTACTTC. As protein: CASSLKQAPYEQYF.

This rearrangement joins TRBV29-1 to TRBJ2-2; no clear D gene. Per germline, CDR1 SQVTM and CDR2 ANQGSEA. The CDR3 runs to 11 residues. V lost 4 bases, J lost 6 bases, and 6 bases lay in between. CDR3 residues: CSVGKSGELFF. The CDR3 DNA reads as TGCAGCGTTGGAAAGTCCGGGGAGCTGTTTTTT.

This clone qualifies as medium-sized. The chain recombines TRBV7-3 with TRBJ2-3; tentative D call: TRBD2 (5 bases). The V end lost 5 bases, the J end lost 5 bases, and 11 bases lay between the germline ends. The CDR3 contains 13 residues. Germline V gene lookup returns CDR1 SGHTA and CDR2 FQGTGA. DNA of the CDR3: TGTGCCAGCAGCACCGGAAGCGGAGATACGCAGTATTTT. As protein: CASSTGSGDTQYF.

This chain uses TRBV4-2 with TRBJ1-5; no clear D. V gave up 0 bases and J gave up 7 bases, with 16 bases separating them. Germline lookup yields CDR1 LGHNA and CDR2 YNFKEQ. The CDR3 contains 16 residues. The CDR3: CASSQDLAQIWQPQHF. The CDR3 coding sequence is TGTGCCAGCAGCCAAGATCTGGCCCAGATATGGCAGCCCCAGCATTTT.

This chain links TRBV19 with TRBJ1-5, with D maybe TRBD1 (5 bases). Germline V gene data show CDR1 as LNHDA and CDR2 as SQIVND (reference sequence). V lost 5 bases and J 3 bases, leaving 11 bases between the germline ends. This CDR3 has 14 amino acids. The CDR3 DNA follows: TGTGCCAGTAGTCCGGGACGGGACAATCAGCCCCAGCATTTT. Translating it yields CASSPGRDNQPQHF.

The sample holds a few counts of this clone. The V call is TRBV5-5, the J call TRBJ1-5; perhaps TRBD1 as D (5 bases). Germline CDR1 reads SGHKS; CDR2 reads YYEKEE (reference sequence). The CDR3 has 14 residues. V was pared by 4 bases and J by 6 bases, with 14 bases between. The CDR3 coding sequence is TGTGCCAGCAGCACTCGACAGACGCTTCAGCCCCAGCATTTT. It yields the protein CASSTRQTLQPQHF.

The table lists this clone with a few counts. The chain joins TRBV7-2 to TRBJ1-1; D possibly corresponds to TRBD1 (5 bases). CDR3 length: 16 amino acids. Germline CDR1 is SGHTA and CDR2 is FQGNSA. V dropped 6 bases and J dropped 0 bases, with 17 bases sitting between them. The CDR3: CASSRDSLHMNTEAFF. DNA for the CDR3: TGTGCCAGCAGTCGAGACAGTCTCCATATGAACACTGAAGCTTTCTTT.

The rearrangement uses TRBV5-1 and TRBJ1-2; 7 bases agree with TRBD1. Germline V gene data show CDR1 as SGHRS and CDR2 as YFSETQ. Trimming removed 1 base from V and 8 bases from J; junction bases left unmatched: 5. The CDR3 totals 13 residues. The CDR3 DNA is TGCGCCAGCAGCTTGACAGGGGATACGGGCTACACCTTC. It is translated as CASSLTGDTGYTF.

This chain links TRBV28 with TRBJ2-7, with D possibly TRBD1 on 6 matching bases. The germline V gene has CDR1 MDHEN and CDR2 SYDVKM. This CDR3 spans 14 amino acids. Trimming shortened V by 1 base and J by 3 bases, and 10 bases separated the two germline ends. For the CDR3, the DNA is TGTGCCAGCAGTTTATCGGCAGGGGACTACGAGCAGTACTTC. This sequence encodes CASSLSAGDYEQYF.

The chain joins TRBV28 to TRBJ2-7; the match to TRBD1 covers 7 bases. This CDR3 is 14 amino acids long. The germline gives CDR1 MDHEN, CDR2 SYDVKM. Trimming took 1 base from V and 2 from J; bases not matched to a gene: 2. The CDR3 protein is CASSLSTGTYEQYF. As DNA, the CDR3 is TGTGCCAGCAGTTTATCGACAGGGACCTACGAGCAGTACTTC.

A few counts support this clone. The chain recombines TRBV7-9 with TRBJ1-3; D is unresolved. Germline loops: CDR1 SEHNR, CDR2 FQNEAQ (reference sequence). CDR3 length: 13 amino acids. V was cut by 6 bases and J by 0 bases, with 6 bases left in between. The CDR3 nucleotides are TGTGCCAGCAGGTTTGTCTCTGGAAACACCATATATTTT. It codes for CASRFVSGNTIYF.